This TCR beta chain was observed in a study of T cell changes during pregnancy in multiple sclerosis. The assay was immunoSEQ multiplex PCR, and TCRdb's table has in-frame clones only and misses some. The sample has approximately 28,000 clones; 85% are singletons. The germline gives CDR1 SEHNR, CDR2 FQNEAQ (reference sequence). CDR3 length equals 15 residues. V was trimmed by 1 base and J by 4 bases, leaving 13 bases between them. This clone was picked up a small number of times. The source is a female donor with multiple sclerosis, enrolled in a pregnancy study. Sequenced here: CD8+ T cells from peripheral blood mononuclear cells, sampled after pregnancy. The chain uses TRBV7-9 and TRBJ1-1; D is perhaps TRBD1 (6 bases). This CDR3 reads CASSLGDTGITEAFF. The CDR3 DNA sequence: TGTGCCAGCAGCTTAGGGGACACGGGTATCACTGAAGCTTTCTTT.